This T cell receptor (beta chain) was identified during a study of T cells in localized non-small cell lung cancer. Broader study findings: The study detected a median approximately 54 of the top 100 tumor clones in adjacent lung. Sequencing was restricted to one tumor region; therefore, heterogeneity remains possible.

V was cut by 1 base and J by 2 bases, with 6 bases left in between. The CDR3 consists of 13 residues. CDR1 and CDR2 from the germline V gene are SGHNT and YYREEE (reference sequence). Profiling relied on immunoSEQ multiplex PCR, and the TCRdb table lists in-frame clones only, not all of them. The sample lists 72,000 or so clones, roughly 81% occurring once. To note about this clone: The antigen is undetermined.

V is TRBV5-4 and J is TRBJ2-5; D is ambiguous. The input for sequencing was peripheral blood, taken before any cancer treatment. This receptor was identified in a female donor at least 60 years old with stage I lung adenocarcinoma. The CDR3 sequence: CASSLQTQETQYF. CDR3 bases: TGTGCCAGCAGCTTGCAGACACAAGAGACCCAGTACTTC.